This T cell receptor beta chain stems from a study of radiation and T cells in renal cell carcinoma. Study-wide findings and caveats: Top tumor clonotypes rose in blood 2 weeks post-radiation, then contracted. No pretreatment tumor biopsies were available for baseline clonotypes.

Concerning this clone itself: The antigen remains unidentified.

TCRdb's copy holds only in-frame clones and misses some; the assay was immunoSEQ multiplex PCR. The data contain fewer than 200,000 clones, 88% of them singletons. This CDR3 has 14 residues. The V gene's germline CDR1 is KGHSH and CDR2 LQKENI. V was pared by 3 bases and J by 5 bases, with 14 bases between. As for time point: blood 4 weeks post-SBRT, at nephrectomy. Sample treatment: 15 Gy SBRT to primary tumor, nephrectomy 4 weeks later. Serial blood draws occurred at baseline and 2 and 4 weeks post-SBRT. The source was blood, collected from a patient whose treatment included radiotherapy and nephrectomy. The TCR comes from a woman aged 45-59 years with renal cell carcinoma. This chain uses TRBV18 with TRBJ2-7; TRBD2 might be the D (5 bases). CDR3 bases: TGTGCCAGCTCACCCCAGGCCGAGGGCAACGAGCAGTACTTC. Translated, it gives CASSPQAEGNEQYF.